One sample yielded the 32 T cell receptor beta chains listed below, sequenced in a study of blood T cell repertoires in COVID-19. Only in-frame clones appear in the TCRdb table, and some are missing; sequencing was by immunoSEQ multiplex PCR. The table has hundreds of thousands of clones, 65% to 90% seen once; the top ten hold approximately 7.4%. The sequenced sample consisted of peripheral blood. All receptors come from a woman between 45 and 65 years old with acute or convalescent COVID-19.

The chain combines TRBV19 with TRBJ2-2, with a weak D call TRBD2 (6 bases). Per the germline V gene, CDR1 is LNHDA and CDR2 is SQIVND (reference sequence). V was shortened by 2 bases and J by 4 bases, with 11 bases between the two germline ends. This CDR3 comprises 15 residues. The CDR3 bases are TGTGCCAGTAGTATAATGGGGGGTATCACCGGGGAGCTGTTTTTT. Its protein is CASSIMGGITGELFF.

This chain connects TRBV6-5 to TRBJ2-7; 9 nucleotides line up with TRBD1. Germline CDR1 and CDR2: MNHEY and SVGAGI. There are 14 residues in the CDR3. The ends lost 5 bases at V and 6 bases at J; junction bases unmatched: 8. As DNA, the CDR3 is TGTGCCAGCAGTCACCGGGACAGGGCTATCGAGCAGTACTTC. Its protein product is CASSHRDRAIEQYF.

The CDR3 sequence is CASSQVLAGGPTYEQYF. The CDR3 bases are TGTGCCAGCAGCCAGGTTCTAGCGGGGGGCCCCACCTACGAGCAGTACTTC. The chain combines TRBV4-2 with TRBJ2-7; TRBD2 agrees at 11 bases. Germline-derived CDR1 and CDR2 are LGHNA and YNFKEQ. With 3 bases clipped from V and 2 bases from J, the junction kept 9 bases outside the gene matches. There are 17 residues in the CDR3.

This chain connects TRBV27 to TRBJ1-1, with D hard to call. CDR1 is MNHEY, CDR2 SMNVEV, per germline (reference sequence). Trimming removed 2 bases at V and 4 bases at J, with 8 bases between. This CDR3 has 13 residues. CDR3 bases: TGTGCCAGCAGTTTACCTTCTCTCACTGAAGCTTTCTTT. It is translated as CASSLPSLTEAFF.

This clone is a singleton in its sample. The chain recombines TRBV21-1 with TRBJ1-1; the table gives TRBD1 as D, unverified against the DNA. TRBV21-1 is designated a pseudogene. The CDR3 is 17 amino acids. The DNA for the CDR3 is TGTGCCAGCAGCCCAACGGCGCCGGACAGGGGGAACACTGAAGCTTTCTTT. The encoded protein is CASSPTAPDRGNTEAFF.

The rearrangement joins TRBV4-2 to TRBJ2-1, with a possible D match to TRBD2 (5 bases). Germline lookup yields CDR1 LGHNA and CDR2 YNFKEQ. The ends were cut back, 2 bases at V and 4 bases at J, with 15 bases in the middle. CDR3 length: 16 amino acids. The CDR3 bases are TGTGCCAGCAGCCAAAGCGCGGGCGTAGGGTACAATGAGCAGTTCTTC. Translating gives CASSQSAGVGYNEQFF.

This chain connects TRBV21-1 to TRBJ2-3; no check of the table's D call, TRBD2, against the DNA was made. TRBV21-1 counts as a pseudogene. There are 21 residues in the CDR3. The CDR3 region has the DNA TGTGCCAGCAGCAAAGGCAAGACAGGGGCTAGCGGGAGGCGGTACACAGATACGCAGTATTTT. This encodes CASSKGKTGASGRRYTDTQYF.

The chain combines TRBV19 with TRBJ2-5; D remains ambiguous. Germline CDR1 reads LNHDA; CDR2 reads SQIVND (reference sequence). Trimming left V 2 bases short and J 5 bases short, with 15 bases between. The CDR3 consists of 15 residues. The CDR3: CASSISNRYTETQYF. DNA for the CDR3: TGTGCCAGTAGTATATCAAACAGATATACGGAGACCCAGTACTTC.

V and J are TRBV9 and TRBJ1-6; possibly TRBD1 for D (6 bases). With 0 bases removed from V and 6 bases from J, the gap between germline ends came to 10 bases. The CDR3 loop spans 15 amino acids. CDR1 SGDLS and CDR2 YYNGEE come from the germline V gene. As DNA, the CDR3 is TGTGCCAGCAGCGTAGATGCAGGGGCTAATTCACCCCTCCACTTT. This gives the protein CASSVDAGANSPLHF.

The rearrangement links TRBV11-3 to TRBJ1-1, with D maybe TRBD1 (6 bases). Trimming cost V 8 bases and J 2 bases, with 12 bases left between them. Germline V gene lookup returns CDR1 SGHNT and CDR2 YENEEA. This CDR3 has 13 residues. Here the CDR3 DNA reads TGTGCCAGCTCCCGGGACATAAACACTGAAGCTTTCTTT. Its translation: CASSRDINTEAFF.

This chain connects TRBV7-2 to TRBJ2-7; tentatively, D is TRBD2 (6 bases). This CDR3 has 14 residues. Trimming stripped 0 bases from V and 3 bases from J, with 9 bases between. Per the germline V gene, CDR1 is SGHTA and CDR2 is FQGNSA. CDR3: CASSLAGGRYEQYF. The DNA for the CDR3 is TGTGCCAGCAGCTTAGCGGGGGGACGCTACGAGCAGTACTTC.

This clone was observed a few times. The chain links TRBV18 to TRBJ1-1; D unresolved. The CDR3 length is 14 residues. Germline V gene sequence: CDR1 KGHSH, CDR2 LQKENI. V was trimmed by 2 bases and J by 1 base, leaving 8 bases between them. CDR3 protein: CASSPEYGNTEAFF. CDR3 bases: TGTGCCAGCTCACCAGAGTATGGGAACACTGAAGCTTTCTTT.

Only one count was recorded for this clone. This sequence joins TRBV4-2 and TRBJ2-2; TRBD1 agrees at 7 bases. There are 17 residues in the CDR3. The ends lost 2 bases at V and 0 bases at J; junction bases unmatched: 6. Germline V gene sequence: CDR1 LGHNA, CDR2 YNFKEQ. The CDR3 protein is CASSQIQGLANTGELFF. Here the CDR3 DNA reads TGTGCCAGCAGCCAAATACAGGGGCTGGCGAACACCGGGGAGCTGTTTTTT.

This clone was detected ten times or more. V gene TRBV29-1 combines with J gene TRBJ2-7; 7 positions match TRBD1. The ends lost 1 base at V and 5 bases at J; junction bases unmatched: 5. CDR1 is SQVTM and CDR2 is ANQGSEA in the germline V gene. CDR3 length: 13 residues. CDR3 amino acids: CSVEVSQGNEQYF. CDR3 DNA sequence: TGCAGCGTTGAAGTATCACAGGGGAACGAGCAGTACTTC.

Note on this clone: Distinct nucleotide sequences in the sample also encode this CDR3. The chain carries TRBV2 and TRBJ1-1; D is uncertain. The V gene's germline CDR1 is SNHLY and CDR2 FYNNEI. The CDR3 runs to 13 residues. V was pared by 9 bases and J by 2 bases, with 13 bases between. CDR3 DNA sequence: TGTGCCAGTAGCGGGCGGGGAAACACTGAAGCTTTCTTT. This gives the protein CASSGRGNTEAFF.

V and J are TRBV7-9 and TRBJ2-3; TRBD1 might be the D (5 bases). Germline CDR1 and CDR2: SEHNR and FQNEAQ (reference sequence). The length of the CDR3 is 13 residues. V was shortened by 4 bases and J by 6 bases, with 11 bases between the two germline ends. CDR3 bases: TGTGCCAGCAGCTCTTGGACATTGGATACGCAGTATTTT. Translation: CASSSWTLDTQYF.

The chain recombines TRBV6-2 or TRBV6-3 with TRBJ1-5; D possibly corresponds to TRBD1 (5 bases). V was trimmed by 6 bases and J by 5 bases, leaving 14 bases between them. Germline V gene sequence: CDR1 MNHEY, CDR2 SVGEGT. This CDR3 has 14 residues. The CDR3 DNA reads as TGTGCCAGCAGCTCCAGACAGAAGTATCAGCCCCAGCATTTT. Translating gives CASSSRQKYQPQHF.

The chain joins TRBV5-4 to TRBJ1-1; no firm D call. The CDR3 totals 15 residues. Germline V gives CDR1 SGHNT, CDR2 YYREEE (reference sequence). Trimming removed 1 base from V and 4 bases from J, with 14 bases in between. The CDR3 bases are TGTGCCAGCAGCTTGCCGACGTGGGAGGGCACTGAAGCTTTCTTT. Protein sequence: CASSLPTWEGTEAFF.

This clone appeared a few times. This chain uses TRBV19 with TRBJ1-5, with D possibly TRBD1 on 6 matching bases. V lost 5 bases and J 5 bases, leaving 10 bases between the germline ends. The CDR3 has 13 residues. Per the germline V gene, CDR1 is LNHDA and CDR2 is SQIVND (reference sequence). CDR3 residues: CASSPNRDQPQHF. CDR3 nucleotide sequence: TGTGCCAGTAGTCCCAACAGGGATCAGCCCCAGCATTTT.

The sample holds one count of this clone. CDR3 in DNA: TGTGCCAGCTCTTCCCGGACAGGGGGCTCTGGAAACACCATATATTTT. Translated, it gives CASSSRTGGSGNTIYF. This chain joins TRBV18 and TRBJ1-3, with 10 positions matching TRBD1. CDR1 is KGHSH, CDR2 LQKENI, per germline. V lost 6 bases and J lost 0; bases outside the gene matches: 5. The CDR3 extends over 16 amino acids.

This chain connects TRBV25-1 to TRBJ2-7; 8 bases fit TRBD1. CDR3 length equals 14 residues. J lost 4 bases, V lost 8 bases, and 10 bases had no gene match. Germline CDR1 reads MGHDK; CDR2 reads SYGVNS. CDR3: CASPGPDRVYEQYF. CDR3 nucleotide sequence: TGTGCCAGCCCAGGACCGGACAGGGTGTACGAGCAGTACTTC.

The chain is built from TRBV10-3 and TRBJ2-1, with 10 positions matching TRBD2. The trim removed 3 bases at V and 12 bases at J, leaving 5 bases unmatched. The CDR3 spans 13 residues. Germline V gives CDR1 ENHRY, CDR2 SYGVKD. CDR3: CAISEEAGGRQFF. The CDR3 nucleotides are TGTGCCATCAGTGAAGAAGCGGGGGGGCGGCAGTTCTTC.

This clone was detected once. The V gene is TRBV6-4, the J gene TRBJ2-3, with 8 positions matching TRBD1. The CDR3 has 14 amino acids. In germline, CDR1 is MRHNA, CDR2 SNTAGT. V lost 3 bases, J lost 1 base, and 0 bases stayed unmatched. The CDR3, as DNA: TGTGCCAGCAGTGAACAGGGGGGCACAGATACGCAGTATTTT. Protein: CASSEQGGTDTQYF.

The table lists this clone with a count of one. The chain couples TRBV28 to TRBJ2-2, with 9 nucleotides matching TRBD1. Germline V gene data show CDR1 as MDHEN and CDR2 as SYDVKM. The CDR3 extends over 17 amino acids. Unmatched junction bases numbered 10, after V lost 5 bases and J lost 3 bases. CDR3 amino acids: CASSDIRDREDTGELFF. The CDR3 coding sequence is TGTGCCAGCAGTGACATTCGGGACAGGGAAGACACCGGGGAGCTGTTTTTT.

This clone was detected only once. This chain connects TRBV11-2 to TRBJ1-5; D possibly corresponds to TRBD1 (6 bases). Germline CDR1 reads SGHAT; CDR2 reads FQNNGV. The CDR3 loop spans 14 amino acids. V was shortened by 3 bases and J by 6 bases, with 12 bases between the two germline ends. The CDR3 sequence is CASSFNLQGQPQHF. The CDR3 DNA reads as TGTGCCAGCAGCTTCAACCTACAGGGTCAGCCCCAGCATTTT.

The chain uses TRBV11-1 and TRBJ2-7, with TRBD1 matching 8 bases. Germline CDR1 reads SGHAT; CDR2 reads FQDESV (reference sequence). The CDR3 runs 13 residues. V dropped 4 bases and J dropped 6; count of bases not matched to a gene: 5. CDR3 loop: CASSSDRGGEQYF. Here the CDR3 DNA reads TGTGCCAGCAGCTCTGACAGGGGCGGCGAGCAGTACTTC.

The gene calls are TRBV6-8 and TRBJ1-4; 10 positions match TRBD1. Trimming cost V 6 bases and J 7 bases; bases outside gene matches: 2. This CDR3 spans 13 amino acids. Germline CDR1 and CDR2: MNHGY and SAAAGT. The CDR3 sequence is CASRTGGSEKLFF. CDR3 DNA sequence: TGTGCCAGCAGGACAGGGGGCTCTGAAAAACTGTTTTTT.

This clone was observed once. The rearrangement uses TRBV7-7 and TRBJ2-5; TRBD1 matches 10 bases. Germline loops: CDR1 SSHAT, CDR2 FNYEAQ (reference sequence). This CDR3 comprises 15 residues. V trimming: 3 bases; J trimming: 2 bases; junction bases outside the gene matches: 3. The CDR3 spells CASSFGQGEQETQYF. The DNA of the CDR3 is TGTGCCAGCAGCTTTGGACAGGGGGAACAAGAGACCCAGTACTTC.

The chain couples TRBV2 to TRBJ2-2, with TRBD2 matching over 10 bases. The V segment lost 7 bases and the J segment 2 bases; nucleotides outside the gene matches: 7. Per the germline V gene, CDR1 is SNHLY and CDR2 is FYNNEI. The CDR3 spans 16 residues. CDR3: CASTISGGANTGELFF. The CDR3 DNA reads TGTGCCAGCACTATCAGCGGGGGGGCAAACACCGGGGAGCTGTTTTTT.

The V call is TRBV28, the J call TRBJ2-1, with 9 bases aligning to TRBD2. V lost 4 bases, J lost 4 bases, and 5 bases stayed unmatched. The CDR3 covers 15 residues. Germline V gives CDR1 MDHEN, CDR2 SYDVKM. The CDR3 DNA sequence: TGTGCCAGCAGTTCTTCTAGCGGGATTTACAATGAGCAGTTCTTC. Its protein product is CASSSSSGIYNEQFF.

The rearrangement joins TRBV11-3 to TRBJ2-1; 15 positions match TRBD2. Trimming at V came to 1 base and at J to 9 bases, leaving 7 bases not matched to a gene. This CDR3 is 17 amino acids long. CDR1 is SGHNT, CDR2 YENEEA, per germline. DNA for the CDR3: TGTGCCAGCAGCTTAGGGGGCCGGACTAGCGGGAGGGGTGAGCAGTTCTTC. Amino acids: CASSLGGRTSGRGEQFF.

In regard to this clone: At the DNA level, this CDR3 is encoded by other sequences in the same sample as well. The chain combines TRBV4-1 with TRBJ1-1; D uncertain. The CDR3 is 11 residues long. Deletions cut 4 bases from V and 6 bases from J, with 6 bases between. In germline, CDR1 is MGHRA, CDR2 YSYEKL. The CDR3 reads CASSRGSEAFF. The CDR3 nucleotides read TGCGCCAGCAGCCGAGGATCTGAAGCTTTCTTT.